This is a list of T cell receptor beta chains from one sample in a study of CD8+CD57+ T cells in acquired aplastic anemia. TCRdb re-called the reads with MiXCR, one entry per CDR3 protein. The repertoire holds approximately 220,000 distinct CDR3 sequences, with around 49% as singletons. The specimen sequenced was sorted CD4+, CD8+, or CD8+CD57+ T cells (not recorded which) from PBMCs. The receptors stem from a human donor with aplastic anemia. CDR3s include the opening cysteine and the closing phenylalanine or tryptophan. The D gene is left open where the match is weak. Clone size appears in some rows only: once, few, many, or a class for an expanded clone.

V gene	J gene	D gene	clone size	CDR3 DNA	CDR3 protein
TRBV7-2	TRBJ1-2	NA	NA	TGTGCCAGCACCAAGGGGGGCAGCCATGGCTACACCTTC	CASTKGGSHGYTF
TRBV5-1	TRBJ2-7	TRBD1	many	TGCGCCAGCAGCGGTGACAGGGCTTTAATGGGCCAGCAGTACTTC	CASSGDRALMGQQYF
TRBV12-3/TRBV12-4	TRBJ2-5	NA	many	TGTGCCAGCAGTTCGGTGGAGACCCAGTACTTC	CASSSVETQYF
TRBV5-1	TRBJ2-7	NA	many	TGCGCCAGCAGCTTGGAAGTAGTGAACGAGCAGTACTTC	CASSLEVVNEQYF
TRBV2	TRBJ2-7	NA	many	TGTGCCAGCAGTGAGACAGGACTCTCCTACGAGCAGTACTTC	CASSETGLSYEQYF
TRBV7-9	TRBJ2-2	NA	once	TGTGCCGGCAGGCGGGACAACACCGGGGAGCTGCTTTTT	CAGRRDNTGELLF
TRBV12-3/TRBV12-4	TRBJ1-1	NA	NA	TGTGCCAGCAGTAGAGTCCAGAGAATGAACACTGAAGCTTTCTTT	CASSRVQRMNTEAFF
TRBV7-6	TRBJ2-5	TRBD1	many	TGTGCCAGCAGCTCAGACAGGGGAGAGACCCAGTACTTC	CASSSDRGETQYF
TRBV2	TRBJ2-7	TRBD1	once	TGTGCCAGCAGTGGCCATACCGGGACAGGGGATAGCGAGCAGTACTTC	CASSGHTGTGDSEQYF
TRBV7-9	TRBJ1-4	NA	NA	TGTGCCAGCAGCTTAGGAACTTGGACAGTAACTAATGAAAAACTGTTTTTT	CASSLGTWTVTNEKLFF
TRBV7-9	TRBJ1-2	NA	NA	TGTGCCAGCAGCCCTATGGGGGGCTCTGGAAACACCTTC	CASSPMGGSGNTF
TRBV6-1	TRBJ1-3	NA	many	TGTGCCAGCGGGAGAATGGCTGGAAACACCATATATTTT	CASGRMAGNTIYF
TRBV5-6	TRBJ2-3	TRBD1	many	TGTGCCAGCAGCTGGGACAGGGCGGGTCCGGATACGCAGTATTTT	CASSWDRAGPDTQYF
TRBV9	TRBJ1-2	TRBD1	many	TGTGCCAGCAGCGTTTCAGGGACAGTCTATGGCTACACCTTC	CASSVSGTVYGYTF
TRBV2	TRBJ1-5	NA	NA	TGTGCCAGCTCCCTGCCGCGGCGCAATCAGCCCCAGCATTTT	CASSLPRRNQPQHF